Listed below are T cell receptor beta chains from one sample, sequenced in a study of blood T cell repertoires in COVID-19. Repertoires were generated with immunoSEQ multiplex PCR, while TCRdb's copy carries only in-frame clones and drops some. The repertoire has nearly 200,000 clones, 84% of them found once; the top ten carry 4% to 6%. Source material: peripheral blood. Every receptor here comes from a woman aged 70-85 years with active or convalescent COVID-19. The CDR3 runs from the conserved cysteine through the conserved F or W.

cdr3_length	j_call	v_call	cdr3_aa
15	TRBJ1-4	TRBV3-1/TRBV3-2	CASSQDLATNEKLFF
12	TRBJ2-7	TRBV2	CASSRQAYEQYF
13	TRBJ2-2	TRBV12-3/TRBV12-4	CASSLIADGELFF
15	TRBJ2-3	TRBV6-4	CASSSRGTTQDTQYF
15	TRBJ2-1	TRBV24-1	CATSDSGTDYNEQFF
14	TRBJ1-4	TRBV19	CASSGLSTNEKLFF
14	TRBJ1-2	TRBV5-6	CASTTTGGSYGYTF
14	TRBJ1-5	TRBV19	CASSTTGGNQPQHF
14	TRBJ1-4	TRBV7-2	CASSLGRRNEKLFF
16	TRBJ1-1	TRBV4-1	CASSQGIVQGVNEAFF
17	TRBJ2-1	TRBV23-1	CASNLLAGDTAYNEQFF
14	TRBJ2-7	TRBV5-1	CASSLASGTYEQYF
17	TRBJ2-2	TRBV3-1/TRBV3-2	CASSHQTDYIDTGELFF
16	TRBJ2-1	TRBV19	CASIPGGTVYPNEQFF
14	TRBJ2-3	TRBV5-1	CASSSGLVGSTQYF
17	TRBJ2-1	TRBV18	CASSPRDRASSYNEQFF
15	TRBJ2-1	TRBV6-1	CASSEGLADGGEQFF
17	TRBJ2-3	TRBV5-8	CASSDTPGFVGTDTQYF
15	TRBJ1-1	TRBV5-1	CASSLDGPGGEGAFF
16	TRBJ2-3	TRBV9	CASSSHSGRGGDTQYF
14	TRBJ2-7	TRBV28	CASYTLGQPGEQYF
15	TRBJ2-4	TRBV6-6	CASSQSGTGLNIQYF
12	TRBJ1-2	TRBV27	CASSLRSGGYTF
14	TRBJ2-1	TRBV9	CASSVALADREQFF